These 27 T cell receptor beta chains came from one sample sequenced in a study of blood T cell repertoires in COVID-19. TCRdb's copy holds only in-frame clones and misses some; the assay was immunoSEQ multiplex PCR. This sample has 150,000 to 200,000 clones, with 84% found just once. What was sequenced was peripheral blood. The origin of the receptors is a woman between 65 and 79 years old with COVID-19, enrolled during active disease.

The chain has TRBV5-1 and TRBJ2-3, with TRBD2 identical over 16 bases. The trim removed 3 bases at V and 6 bases at J, leaving 7 bases unmatched. The CDR3 sequence is 17 residues long. Looked up from germline, CDR1 is SGHRS and CDR2 is YFSETQ. CDR3 coding DNA: TGCGCCAGCAGCTCAGGGACTAGCGGGGGGGCTGTGGATACGCAGTATTTT. It specifies CASSSGTSGGAVDTQYF.

In DNA form, the CDR3 reads TGTGCCAGCTCACCACCTGGACAGGGTACTAAGACGGGAGGAAACACCATATATTTT. Amino acids: CASSPPGQGTKTGGNTIYF. The chain employs TRBV18 and TRBJ1-3; 8 nucleotides agree with TRBD1. This CDR3 contains 19 residues. After removal of 0 bases from V and 4 bases from J, the junction contained 14 bases not matched to a gene. Germline-derived CDR1 and CDR2 are KGHSH and LQKENI.

In its sample, this clone was seen a few times. V is TRBV9 and J is TRBJ2-1; TRBD2 agrees at 10 bases. Germline V CDR1 and CDR2: SGDLS, YYNGEE. V dropped 4 bases and J dropped 3; count of bases not matched to a gene: 7. This CDR3 has 16 residues. Here the CDR3 reads CASSPLAGGYYNEQFF. The CDR3, as DNA: TGTGCCAGCAGCCCATTAGCGGGGGGCTACTACAATGAGCAGTTCTTC. The full variable domain, rest sourced from reference TRBV9 and TRBJ2-1, is DSGVTQTPKHLITATGQRVTLRCSPRSGDLSVYWYQQSLDQGLQFLIQYYNGEERAKGNILERFSAQQFPDLHSELNLSSLELGDSALYFCASSPLAGGYYNEQFFGPGTRLTVL.

The rearrangement joins TRBV5-1 to TRBJ2-5; the match to TRBD2 covers 7 bases. The CDR3 has 16 residues. Germline values: CDR1 SGHRS, CDR2 YFSETQ. After removal of 4 bases from V and 4 bases from J, the junction contained 13 bases not matched to a gene. The CDR3 bases are TGCGCCAGCAGCGCTCTAGGGACTATAAGTCGAGAGACCCAGTACTTC. Protein product: CASSALGTISRETQYF.

This chain connects TRBV5-1 to TRBJ1-1, with D possibly matching TRBD1 (6 bases). Trimming cost V 2 bases and J 5 bases, with 10 bases left between them. This CDR3 region has 13 residues. The germline V gene encodes CDR1 SGHRS and CDR2 YFSETQ. The CDR3 sequence is CASSLQGGTEAFF. The CDR3 nucleotides read TGCGCCAGCAGCTTACAGGGTGGGACTGAAGCTTTCTTT.

This chain connects TRBV6-5 to TRBJ1-2; TRBD1 might be the D (5 bases). Germline CDR1 reads MNHEY; CDR2 reads SVGAGI. This CDR3 is built from 14 residues. Trimming removed 5 bases at V and 7 bases at J, with 17 bases between. The CDR3 loop is CASSIGGVQGGYTF. In DNA form, the CDR3 reads TGTGCCAGCAGTATAGGTGGGGTCCAGGGTGGCTACACCTTC.

The chain couples TRBV30 to TRBJ1-1; 7 bases match TRBD1. Looked up from germline, CDR1 is GTSNPN and CDR2 is SVGIG (reference sequence). The J segment lost 5 bases and the V segment lost 5 bases, leaving 14 bases of the junction unmatched. The CDR3 runs to 15 residues. DNA for the CDR3: TGTGCCTGGGCCCGAATGAGGGGGCAGGGGACTGAAGCTTTCTTT. It translates to CAWARMRGQGTEAFF.

The rearrangement uses TRBV6-5 and TRBJ1-4; the match to TRBD1 covers 7 bases. Germline-derived CDR1 and CDR2 are MNHEY and SVGAGI. This CDR3 is built from 15 residues. The ends lost 6 bases at V and 8 bases at J; junction bases unmatched: 12. CDR3 sequence: CASRDRQGVGEKLFF. The CDR3 DNA is TGTGCCAGCAGGGACCGGCAGGGGGTAGGCGAAAAACTGTTTTTT.

V is TRBV5-4 and J is TRBJ1-1; 7 bases are a match to TRBD1. The J segment lost 1 base and the V segment lost 3 bases, leaving 9 bases of the junction unmatched. CDR1 and CDR2 (germline): SGHNT, YYREEE (reference sequence). The CDR3 contains 16 residues. DNA of the CDR3: TGTGCCAGCAGCTCCGGGACAGTGGTGCAGAACACTGAAGCTTTCTTT. It yields the protein CASSSGTVVQNTEAFF.

The chain employs TRBV19 and TRBJ2-1; perhaps TRBD1 as D (5 bases). V dropped 5 bases and J dropped 10 bases, with 12 bases sitting between them. There are 12 residues in the CDR3. Germline assignment: CDR1 LNHDA and CDR2 SQIVND (reference sequence). The CDR3 sequence is CASSHQGGEQFF. CDR3 sequence (DNA): TGTGCCAGTAGTCATCAGGGCGGAGAGCAGTTCTTC.

This clone was counted a few times. CDR3 DNA: TGTGCCAGCTCACCCATGACAGGGACGACTAATAACTATGGCTACACCTTC. Its protein is CASSPMTGTTNNYGYTF. This chain joins TRBV18 and TRBJ1-2; the match to TRBD1 covers 7 bases. V gave up 3 bases and J gave up 1 base; unmatched junction bases: 11. CDR3 length: 17 amino acids. The germline gives CDR1 KGHSH, CDR2 LQKENI.

V and J are TRBV30 and TRBJ1-2; 8 bases align to TRBD1. The V gene end was trimmed by 2 bases and the J gene end by 6 bases; junction bases not matched to a gene: 11. This CDR3 contains 15 residues. The germline V gene encodes CDR1 GTSNPN and CDR2 SVGIG (reference sequence). CDR3 in amino acids: CAWSPVRTGMDGYTF. The CDR3 DNA is TGTGCCTGGAGTCCCGTACGGACAGGGATGGATGGCTACACCTTC.

This clone was detected a few times. The chain recombines TRBV2 with TRBJ1-1; D is unresolved. The CDR3 covers 13 residues. Germline V lookup: CDR1 SNHLY, CDR2 FYNNEI. The V end lost 8 bases, the J end lost 4 bases, and 14 bases lay between the germline ends. The CDR3 region has the DNA TGTGCCAGCTCTCAGACTAGGGCCACTGAAGCTTTCTTT. Its protein product is CASSQTRATEAFF.

This rearrangement joins TRBV5-6 to TRBJ1-3; 10 bases map to TRBD1. CDR3 length: 16 amino acids. J was trimmed by 0 bases and V by 3 bases; bases with no gene match: 3. CDR1 and CDR2 from the germline V gene are SGHDT and YYEEEE. This CDR3 reads CASSSRDRGSGNTIYF. In DNA, the CDR3 is TGTGCCAGCAGCTCCCGGGACAGGGGCTCTGGAAACACCATATATTTT.

This chain connects TRBV28 to TRBJ1-1, with 8 positions matching TRBD1. J lost 4 bases, V lost 6 bases, and 10 bases had no gene match. Germline CDR1 reads MDHEN; CDR2 reads SYDVKM. The CDR3 covers 15 residues. DNA for the CDR3: TGTGCCAGCAGCCGCAGGACAGGGTCGGGCACTGAAGCTTTCTTT. Translating gives CASSRRTGSGTEAFF.

The rearrangement joins TRBV9 to TRBJ2-1, with D maybe TRBD2 (6 bases). In germline, CDR1 is SGDLS, CDR2 YYNGEE. The CDR3 spans 17 residues. The V end lost 2 bases, the J end lost 2 bases, and 17 bases lay between the germline ends. In nucleotides, the CDR3 is TGTGCCAGCAGCGTCCGGACGGGCAGCGGGCCCTACAATGAGCAGTTCTTC. The encoded protein is CASSVRTGSGPYNEQFF.

J is TRBJ2-7 and V is TRBV4-2; TRBD2 matches at 9 bases. Germline V gene sequence: CDR1 LGHNA, CDR2 YNFKEQ. This CDR3 spans 14 amino acids. J lost 0 bases, V lost 4 bases, and 1 base had no gene match. The CDR3 is CASSRSGSSYEQYF. The DNA for the CDR3 is TGTGCCAGCAGCCGTAGCGGGAGCTCCTACGAGCAGTACTTC.

This clone was recorded once. The chain combines TRBV7-7 with TRBJ2-5, with D unclear. V dropped 5 bases and J dropped 1 base, with 8 bases sitting between them. The CDR3 consists of 13 residues. CDR1 and CDR2 from the germline V gene are SSHAT and FNYEAQ (reference sequence). CDR3 bases: TGTGCCAGCAGCGCCGGGTTCCAAGAGACCCAGTACTTC. It encodes CASSAGFQETQYF.

This clone was seen a few times. The V and J genes are TRBV28 and TRBJ1-1; 10 bases fit TRBD1. J lost 6 bases, V lost 2 bases, and 6 bases had no gene match. The germline V gene encodes CDR1 MDHEN and CDR2 SYDVKM. There are 15 residues in the CDR3. The CDR3 region has the DNA TGTGCCAGCAGTTTACGGACAGGGGGGGGCGCTGAAGCTTTCTTT. This gives the protein CASSLRTGGGAEAFF.

This sequence joins TRBV2 and TRBJ2-5; 8 nucleotides agree with TRBD1. The CDR3 totals 14 residues. Germline lookup yields CDR1 SNHLY and CDR2 FYNNEI. V was pared by 4 bases and J by 4 bases, with 5 bases of the junction left unmatched. CDR3 coding DNA: TGTGCCAGCAGTGTATCAGGGGGCGCAGAGACCCAGTACTTC. This encodes CASSVSGGAETQYF.

This clone was observed a handful of times. The CDR3 is CASSRASSTDTQYF. The CDR3 DNA reads as TGTGCCAGCAGCAGAGCCTCCTCCACAGATACGCAGTATTTT. The rearrangement links TRBV9 to TRBJ2-3; unclear D gene. The CDR3 loop spans 14 amino acids. Germline CDR1 reads SGDLS; CDR2 reads YYNGEE. V lost 4 bases, J lost 2 bases, and 11 bases lay in between.

This clone turned up a few times. The chain carries TRBV30 and TRBJ2-1, with TRBD2 identical over 16 bases. V lost 7 bases, J lost 3 bases, and 9 bases stayed unmatched. From germline, CDR1 is GTSNPN and CDR2 SVGIG (reference sequence). This CDR3 contains 17 residues. For the CDR3, the DNA is TGTGCCTTGATAGGGACTAGCGGGAGGGGGGACTACAATGAGCAGTTCTTC. Translated: CALIGTSGRGDYNEQFF.

This clone was counted between two and nine times. Other DNA sequences in the sample encode the same CDR3. The J gene is TRBJ1-2, the V gene TRBV5-4; TRBD1 agrees at 7 bases. V shed 3 bases, J shed 2 bases, and the junction held 4 bases outside the gene matches. The CDR3 has 14 amino acids. The germline gives CDR1 SGHNT, CDR2 YYREEE (reference sequence). CDR3 sequence: CASSSRQGNYGYTF. CDR3 DNA: TGTGCCAGCAGCTCGCGACAGGGAAACTATGGCTACACCTTC.

V usage is TRBV2 and J usage is TRBJ2-3, with unresolved D. Germline-derived CDR1 and CDR2 are SNHLY and FYNNEI. This CDR3 has 11 amino acids. Trimming left V 7 bases short and J 6 bases short, with 8 bases between. CDR3 residues: CASNKEDTQYF. CDR3 nucleotide sequence: TGTGCCAGCAACAAGGAGGATACGCAGTATTTT. Drawing the rest from reference TRBV2 and TRBJ2-3, the complete variable domain is EPEVTQTPSHQVTQMGQEVILRCVPISNHLYFYWYRQILGQKVEFLVSFYNNEISEKSEIFDDQFSVERPDGSNFTLKIRSTKLEDSAMYFCASNKEDTQYFGPGTRLTVL.

The chain combines TRBV28 with TRBJ1-2; 8 nucleotides align to TRBD1. This CDR3 is 14 amino acids long. Germline trimming cut 4 bases from V and 7 bases from J; bases unmatched to any gene: 8. Germline CDR1 MDHEN, CDR2 SYDVKM. The chain's CDR3 is CASSSSTGVFGYTF. CDR3 coding DNA: TGTGCCAGCAGTTCCTCGACAGGGGTTTTTGGCTACACCTTC.

This clone was detected only a few times. The chain carries TRBV5-1 and TRBJ2-1, with 7 bases identical to TRBD2. Per germline, CDR1 SGHRS and CDR2 YFSETQ. The length of the CDR3 is 16 residues. V lost 1 base to trimming and J lost 3 bases; unmatched junction nucleotides: 7. The CDR3 sequence: CASSLQSSGIYNEQFF. The CDR3 region has the DNA TGCGCCAGCAGCTTGCAATCCAGCGGGATCTACAATGAGCAGTTCTTC. The variable domain in full, with the rest retrieved from reference TRBV5-1 and TRBJ2-1, is KAGVTQTPRYLIKTRGQQVTLSCSPISGHRSVSWYQQTPGQGLQFLFEYFSETQRNKGNFPGRFSGRQFSNSRSEMNVSTLELGDSALYLCASSLQSSGIYNEQFFGPGTRLTVL.

This rearrangement joins TRBV15 to TRBJ2-3, with D possibly matching TRBD2 (5 bases). The V end was cut by 2 bases, the J end by 8 bases, with 20 bases between. CDR1 LNHNV and CDR2 YYDKDF come from the germline V gene (reference sequence). The CDR3 spans 16 residues. The chain's CDR3 is CATSRTLGGADGTQYF. The CDR3 DNA reads as TGTGCCACCAGCAGAACCTTAGGAGGAGCGGACGGTACGCAGTATTTT.